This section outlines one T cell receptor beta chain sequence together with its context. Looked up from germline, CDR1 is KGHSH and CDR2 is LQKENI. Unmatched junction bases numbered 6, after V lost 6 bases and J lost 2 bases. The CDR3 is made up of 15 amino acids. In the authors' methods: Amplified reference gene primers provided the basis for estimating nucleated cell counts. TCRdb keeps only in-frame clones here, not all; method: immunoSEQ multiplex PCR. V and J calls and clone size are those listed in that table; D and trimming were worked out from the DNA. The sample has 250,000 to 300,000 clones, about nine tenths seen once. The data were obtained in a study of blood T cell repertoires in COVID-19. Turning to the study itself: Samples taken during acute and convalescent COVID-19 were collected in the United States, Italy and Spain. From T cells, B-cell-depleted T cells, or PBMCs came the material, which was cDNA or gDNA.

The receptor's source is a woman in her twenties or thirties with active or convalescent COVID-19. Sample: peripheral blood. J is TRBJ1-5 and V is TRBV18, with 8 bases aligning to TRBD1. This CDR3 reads CASSLTGGGNQPQHF. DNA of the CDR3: TGTGCCAGCTCCCTCACAGGGGGTGGCAATCAGCCCCAGCATTTT.